Below are 3 T cell receptor beta chains sequenced from a single sample in a study of blood T cell repertoires in COVID-19. Libraries were prepared by immunoSEQ multiplex PCR; TCRdb keeps only in-frame clonotypes and omits some of them. The sample lists about 100,000 clones; about 85% were seen once. The material sequenced was peripheral blood. The receptors were sampled from a man aged 50 to 59 with active or convalescent COVID-19.

The chain is built from TRBV24-1 and TRBJ2-1; TRBD1 agrees at 10 bases. CDR1 and CDR2 (germline): KGHDR, SFDVKD. This CDR3 is built from 16 residues. The trim removed 4 bases at V and 7 bases at J, leaving 9 bases unmatched. CDR3 region: CATSDPRQGALNEQFF. CDR3 nucleotides: TGTGCCACCAGTGACCCTAGACAGGGGGCTCTGAATGAGCAGTTCTTC.

The chain uses TRBV30 and TRBJ1-5; tentatively, D is TRBD1 (5 bases). The germline V gene has CDR1 GTSNPN and CDR2 SVGIG (reference sequence). The CDR3 is 13 amino acids. The V and J ends lost 7 bases and 2 bases respectively, with 12 bases between them. The CDR3: CALSAGGNQPQHF. The CDR3 DNA sequence: TGTGCCTTATCGGCGGGGGGCAATCAGCCCCAGCATTTT.

The chain combines TRBV6-5 with TRBJ2-5; TRBD2 aligns across 9 bases. V trimming: 3 bases; J trimming: 6 bases; junction bases outside the gene matches: 5. The CDR3 runs to 14 residues. The germline gives CDR1 MNHEY, CDR2 SVGAGI. The CDR3 sequence: CASSYSGSLKTQYF. The DNA for the CDR3 is TGTGCCAGCAGTTATAGCGGGAGTTTAAAGACCCAGTACTTC.